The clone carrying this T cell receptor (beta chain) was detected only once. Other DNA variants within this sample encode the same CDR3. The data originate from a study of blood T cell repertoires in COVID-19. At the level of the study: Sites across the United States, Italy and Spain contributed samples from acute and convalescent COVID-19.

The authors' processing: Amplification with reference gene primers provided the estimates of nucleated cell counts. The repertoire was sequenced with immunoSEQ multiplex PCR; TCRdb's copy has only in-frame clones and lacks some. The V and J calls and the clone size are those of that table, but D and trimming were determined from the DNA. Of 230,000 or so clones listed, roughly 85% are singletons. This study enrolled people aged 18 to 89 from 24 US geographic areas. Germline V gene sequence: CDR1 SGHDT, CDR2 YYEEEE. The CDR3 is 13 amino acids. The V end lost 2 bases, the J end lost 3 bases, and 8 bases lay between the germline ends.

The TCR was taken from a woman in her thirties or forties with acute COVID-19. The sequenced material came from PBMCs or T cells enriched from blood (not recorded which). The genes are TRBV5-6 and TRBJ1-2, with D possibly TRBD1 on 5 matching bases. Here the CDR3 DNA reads TGTGCCAGCAGCTTTCAGGGCCACTATGGCTACACCTTC. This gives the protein CASSFQGHYGYTF.